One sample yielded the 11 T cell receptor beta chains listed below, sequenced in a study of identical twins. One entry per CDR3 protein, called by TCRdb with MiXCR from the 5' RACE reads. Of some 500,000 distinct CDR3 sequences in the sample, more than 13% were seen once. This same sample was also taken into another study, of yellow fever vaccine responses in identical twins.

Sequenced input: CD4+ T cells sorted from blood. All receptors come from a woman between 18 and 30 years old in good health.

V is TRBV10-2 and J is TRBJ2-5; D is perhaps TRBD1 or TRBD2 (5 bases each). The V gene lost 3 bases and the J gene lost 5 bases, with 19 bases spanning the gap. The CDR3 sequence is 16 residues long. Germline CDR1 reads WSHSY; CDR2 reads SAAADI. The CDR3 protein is CASSDGPGTKRETQYF. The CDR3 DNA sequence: TGCGCCAGCAGTGATGGGCCCGGGACCAAAAGGGAGACCCAGTACTTC.

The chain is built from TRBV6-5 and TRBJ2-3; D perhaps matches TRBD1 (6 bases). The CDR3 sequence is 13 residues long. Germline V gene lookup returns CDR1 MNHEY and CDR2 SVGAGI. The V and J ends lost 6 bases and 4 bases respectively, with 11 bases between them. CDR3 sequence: CASRYRAADTQYF. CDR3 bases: TGTGCCAGCAGATACAGGGCAGCAGATACGCAGTATTTT.

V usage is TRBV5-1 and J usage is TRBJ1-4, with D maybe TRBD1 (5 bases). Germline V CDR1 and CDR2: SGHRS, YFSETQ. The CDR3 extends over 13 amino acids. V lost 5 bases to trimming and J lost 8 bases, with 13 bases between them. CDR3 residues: CASRGAGNEKLFF. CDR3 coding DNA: TGCGCCAGCAGAGGGGCAGGGAACGAAAAACTGTTTTTT.

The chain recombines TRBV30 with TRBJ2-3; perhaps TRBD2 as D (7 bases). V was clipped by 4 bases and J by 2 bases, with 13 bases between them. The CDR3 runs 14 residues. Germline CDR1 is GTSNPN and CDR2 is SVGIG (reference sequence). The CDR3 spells CAWKWGGYTDTQYF. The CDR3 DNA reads TGTGCCTGGAAATGGGGGGGCTACACAGATACGCAGTATTTT.

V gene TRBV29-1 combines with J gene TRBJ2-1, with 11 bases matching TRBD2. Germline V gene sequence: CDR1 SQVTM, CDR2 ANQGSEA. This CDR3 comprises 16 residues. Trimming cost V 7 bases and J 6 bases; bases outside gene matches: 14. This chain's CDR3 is CSAPSLLLAGANEQFF. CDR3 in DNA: TGCAGCGCCCCGAGTCTCTTACTAGCGGGGGCCAATGAGCAGTTCTTC.

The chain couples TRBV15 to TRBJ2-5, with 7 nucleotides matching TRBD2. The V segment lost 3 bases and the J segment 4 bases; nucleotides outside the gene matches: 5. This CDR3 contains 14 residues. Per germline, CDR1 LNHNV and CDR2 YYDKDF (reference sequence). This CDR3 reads CATSRTSYLETQYF. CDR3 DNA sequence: TGTGCCACCAGCAGGACTAGCTATTTAGAGACCCAGTACTTC.

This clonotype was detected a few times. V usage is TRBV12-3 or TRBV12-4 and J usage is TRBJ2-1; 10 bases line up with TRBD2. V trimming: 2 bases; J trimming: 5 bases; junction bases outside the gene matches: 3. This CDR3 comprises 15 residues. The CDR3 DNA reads TGTGCCAGCAGTTTATCTAGCGGGGGCAACAATGAGCAGTTCTTC. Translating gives CASSLSSGGNNEQFF.

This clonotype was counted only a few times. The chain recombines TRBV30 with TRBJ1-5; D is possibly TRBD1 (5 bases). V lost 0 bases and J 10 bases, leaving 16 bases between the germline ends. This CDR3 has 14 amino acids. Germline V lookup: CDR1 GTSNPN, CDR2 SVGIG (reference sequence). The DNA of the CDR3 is TGTGCCTGGAGTGTATCATTTGGGGCGAAACCCCAGCATTTT. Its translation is CAWSVSFGAKPQHF.

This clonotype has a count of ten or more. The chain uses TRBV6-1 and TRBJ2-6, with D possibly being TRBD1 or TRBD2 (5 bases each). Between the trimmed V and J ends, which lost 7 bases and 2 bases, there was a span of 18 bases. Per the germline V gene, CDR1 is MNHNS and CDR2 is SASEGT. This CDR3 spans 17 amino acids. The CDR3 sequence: CASTLVLGETGANVLTF. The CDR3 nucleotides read TGTGCCAGCACCCTGGTTCTGGGGGAAACTGGGGCCAACGTCCTGACTTTC.

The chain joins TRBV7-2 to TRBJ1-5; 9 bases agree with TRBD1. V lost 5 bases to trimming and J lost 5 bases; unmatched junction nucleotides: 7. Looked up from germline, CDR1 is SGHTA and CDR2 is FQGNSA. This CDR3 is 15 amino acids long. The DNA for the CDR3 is TGTGCCAGCAGCCCTCGTGACAGGGGGGATCAGCCCCAGCATTTT. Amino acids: CASSPRDRGDQPQHF.

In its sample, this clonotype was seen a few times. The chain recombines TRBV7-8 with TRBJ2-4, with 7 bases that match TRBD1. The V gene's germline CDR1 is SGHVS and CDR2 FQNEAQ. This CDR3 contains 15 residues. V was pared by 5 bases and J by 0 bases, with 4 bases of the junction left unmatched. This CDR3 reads CASSPGTVAKNIQYF. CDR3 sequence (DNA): TGTGCCAGCAGCCCAGGGACAGTAGCCAAAAACATTCAGTACTTC. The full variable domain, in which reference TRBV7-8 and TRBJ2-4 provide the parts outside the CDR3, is GAGVSQSPRYKVAKRGQDVALRCDPISGHVSLFWYQQALGQGPEFLTYFQNEAQLDKSGLPSDRFFAERPEGSVSTLKIQRTQQEDSAVYLCASSPGTVAKNIQYFGAGTRLSVL.